This TCR beta chain was recovered during a study of blood T cell repertoires in COVID-19. Whole-study context: Researchers got acute and convalescent COVID-19 samples from the United States, Italy and Spain.

Cohort 3 donors counted as recovered after two negative PCRs, clearance, or resolved symptoms. Assay used: immunoSEQ multiplex PCR; TCRdb lists only in-frame clones, some missing. The sample yields hundreds of thousands of clones, about 88% seen once. This receptor was obtained from a woman aged 55-75 years who had recovered from COVID-19. The sequencing sample was made of PBMCs or T cells enriched from blood (not recorded which).

The CDR3 bases are TGTGCCAGCAGCCAAGGACAAAACACCGGGGAGCTGTTTTTT. This gives the protein CASSQGQNTGELFF. The chain recombines TRBV7-7 with TRBJ2-2; possibly TRBD1 for D (5 bases). The V end lost 5 bases, the J end lost 2 bases, and 9 bases lay between the germline ends. This CDR3 has 14 residues. Germline-derived CDR1 and CDR2 are SSHAT and FNYEAQ (reference sequence).